This T cell receptor (beta chain) came from a study of blood T cell repertoires in COVID-19. Study-level information: The study drew acute and convalescent COVID-19 samples from the United States, Italy and Spain. In each case, the material was cDNA or gDNA derived from T cells, B-cell-depleted T cells, or PBMCs.

Profiling relied on immunoSEQ multiplex PCR, and the TCRdb table lists in-frame clones only, not all of them. The sample lists 100,000 to 150,000 clones, 87% occurring once. Germline CDR1 is LGHDT and CDR2 is YNNKEL (reference sequence). Trimming removed 4 bases from V and 5 bases from J, with 18 bases in between. CDR3 length: 15 amino acids. The TCR was taken from a woman aged 70 to 79 with acute or convalescent COVID-19. The sequencing input was peripheral blood. The chain has TRBV3-1 (or the pseudogene TRBV3-2) and TRBJ2-7; a weak D match, TRBD1 (6 bases). Written as DNA, the CDR3 is TGTGCCAGCAGCCTTCAAACTCCCAGGGGCCACGAGCAGTACTTC. It translates to CASSLQTPRGHEQYF.